The T cell receptor (beta chain) under discussion was sequenced for a study of cytomegalovirus exposure and HLA in healthy donors. Findings and caveats of the study: Cytomegalovirus status was reportedly diagnosed by the classifier with high specificity and sensitivity. According to the study, 150 to 200 TCR beta chains were cytomegalovirus-associated.

Libraries were prepared by immunoSEQ multiplex PCR; TCRdb keeps only in-frame clonotypes and omits some of them. The sample lists some 150,000 clones; just under 90% were seen once. As to this clone: Its antigen is not known.

The CDR3 extends over 13 amino acids. CDR1 is MGHDK, CDR2 SYGVNS, per germline. The germline V and J ends were trimmed by 1 base and 5 bases, with 7 bases remaining between them. While the first cohort had around 700 subjects, the donors belonged to the separate validation cohort of about 120 subjects. The chain carries TRBV25-1 and TRBJ2-3; weak D call: TRBD2 (6 bases). The sequence derives from a woman aged 25-40 years in good health and CMV-seronegative. The sample was PBMCs. The CDR3 DNA is TGTGCCAGCAGTGAATGGGGGGTAGATACGCAGTATTTT. Translation gives CASSEWGVDTQYF.